Below, 21 T cell receptor beta chains from the same sample are listed, as sequenced in a study of T cell repertoires in cytomegalovirus infection. TCRdb re-called the reads with MiXCR, one entry per CDR3 protein. This sample has approximately 83,000 distinct CDR3 sequences; roughly a quarter occur once, and the top ten carry 50%. Their antigens remain unidentified. Sample: CD8+ T cells from cultured PBMCs, taken from culture after CMV antigen stimulation. These receptors were collected from a human donor in good health (CMV status not recorded). Some clones in this sample may be carry-over from other donors' samples.

This chain joins TRBV15 and TRBJ2-2; no clear D gene. The CDR3 totals 17 residues. Germline V CDR1 and CDR2: LNHNV, YYDKDF (reference sequence). Trimming removed 4 bases at V and 4 bases at J, with 19 bases between. CDR3 protein: CATSKYSSLSITGELFF. The CDR3 DNA sequence: TGTGCCACCAGCAAGTACTCCTCCTTATCCATCACCGGGGAGCTGTTTTTT.

The chain carries TRBV9 and TRBJ2-5; the D is unclear. V was trimmed by 0 bases and J by 5 bases, leaving 8 bases between them. The CDR3 has 13 amino acids. CDR1 is SGDLS, CDR2 YYNGEE, per germline. CDR3 region: CASSVGQGETQYF. The DNA for the CDR3 is TGTGCCAGCAGCGTAGGCCAAGGGGAGACCCAGTACTTC. The full variable domain, in which reference TRBV9 and TRBJ2-5 provide the parts outside the CDR3, is DSGVTQTPKHLITATGQRVTLRCSPRSGDLSVYWYQQSLDQGLQFLIQYYNGEERAKGNILERFSAQQFPDLHSELNLSSLELGDSALYFCASSVGQGETQYFGPGTRLLVL.

Comments on this clonotype: A read error may account for a junction end that differs from germline. The V and J genes are TRBV11-2 and TRBJ2-1; D call uncertain. This CDR3 region has 14 residues. Germline CDR1 and CDR2: SGHAT and FQNNGV. For the CDR3, the DNA is TGTGCCAGCAGCTTCGGCTCCACCTACAATGAGCAGTCCTTC. This codes for CASSFGSTYNEQSF. The complete variable domain, with remaining parts taken from reference TRBV11-2 and TRBJ2-1, reads EAGVAQSPRYKIIEKRQSVAFWCNPISGHATLYWYQQILGQGPKLLIQFQNNGVVDDSQLPKDRFSAERLKGVDSTLKIQPAKLEDSAVYLCASSFGSTYNEQSFGPGTRLTVL.

The V and J genes are TRBV18 and TRBJ2-6, with a weak D call TRBD2 (6 bases). The CDR3 extends over 15 amino acids. From germline, CDR1 is KGHSH and CDR2 LQKENI. Between the trimmed V and J ends, which lost 5 bases and 5 bases, there was a span of 13 bases. The CDR3 protein is CASSAEGTWANVLTF. Written as DNA, the CDR3 is TGTGCCAGCTCAGCGGAGGGTACTTGGGCCAACGTCCTGACTTTC.

CDR3: CASSLLLAGLYNEQFF. Here the CDR3 DNA reads TGTGCCAGCAGCCTCCTACTAGCGGGCCTCTACAATGAGCAGTTCTTC. This chain connects TRBV6-2 or TRBV6-3 to TRBJ2-1, with TRBD2 matching over 9 bases. There are 16 residues in the CDR3. Germline loops: CDR1 MNHEY, CDR2 SVGEGT. Germline trimming cut 6 bases from V and 3 bases from J; bases unmatched to any gene: 9.

This clonotype was seen at least ten times. The CDR3 sequence: CSARLAGGVVEQYF. CDR3 DNA sequence: TGCAGTGCTAGATTAGCGGGAGGAGTGGTCGAGCAGTACTTC. The chain recombines TRBV20-1 with TRBJ2-7; TRBD2 agrees at 10 bases. CDR1 DFQATT and CDR2 SNEGSKA come from the germline V gene (reference sequence). The V segment lost 2 bases and the J segment 6 bases; nucleotides outside the gene matches: 7. CDR3 size: 14 residues.

This chain connects TRBV30 to TRBJ2-5, with a possible D match to TRBD2 (6 bases). CDR1 GTSNPN and CDR2 SVGIG come from the germline V gene (reference sequence). This CDR3 has 13 amino acids. Trimming left V 2 bases short and J 2 bases short, with 9 bases between. The CDR3 DNA reads TGTGCCTGGAGTATAAGCGGGCAAGAGACCCAGTACTTC. Translation gives CAWSISGQETQYF.

The chain carries TRBV20-1 and TRBJ2-4, with TRBD1 identical over 8 bases. The V and J ends lost 1 base and 1 base, in that order; junction bases with no gene match: 15. Germline CDR1 is DFQATT and CDR2 is SNEGSKA (reference sequence). The CDR3 extends over 19 amino acids. CDR3 in DNA: TGCAGTGCTAGAGCCCTTTTGGACAGGGATTCCTTGGCCAAAAACATTCAGTACTTC. Its protein product is CSARALLDRDSLAKNIQYF.

At least ten counts were recorded for this clonotype. Here the CDR3 DNA reads TGTGCCAGCAATGGACAGGGAGCAAGACAGCCCCAGCATTTT. This translates into CASNGQGARQPQHF. The V gene is TRBV12-3 or TRBV12-4, the J gene TRBJ1-5; 8 nucleotides align to TRBD1. V was pared by 7 bases and J by 7 bases, with 9 bases of the junction left unmatched. The length of the CDR3 is 14 residues.

At least ten counts were recorded for this clonotype. The rearrangement links TRBV7-2 to TRBJ2-7; D might be TRBD2 (7 bases). Germline V CDR1 and CDR2: SGHTA, FQGNSA. Trimming left V 5 bases short and J 3 bases short, with 17 bases between. This CDR3 comprises 15 residues. The DNA for the CDR3 is TGTGCCAGCAGCGAAACTCCGGGGGGCCTCTACGAGCAGTACTTC. It yields the protein CASSETPGGLYEQYF.

The genes are TRBV19 and TRBJ2-7; 7 bases map to TRBD2. CDR3 length: 14 residues. The V gene's germline CDR1 is LNHDA and CDR2 SQIVND (reference sequence). J lost 3 bases, V lost 5 bases, and 7 bases had no gene match. In nucleotides, the CDR3 is TGTGCCAGTAGTGAAGCTGCTAGCGGCTACGAGCAGTACTTC. Its translation is CASSEAASGYEQYF.

The V gene is TRBV10-3, the J gene TRBJ2-1, with TRBD2 matching over 8 bases. The CDR3 loop spans 17 amino acids. Germline CDR1 is ENHRY and CDR2 is SYGVKD. The V and J ends lost 3 bases and 4 bases, in that order; junction bases with no gene match: 11. This CDR3 is CAISDPIAGLGYNEQFF. CDR3 sequence (DNA): TGTGCCATCAGTGACCCGATAGCGGGATTGGGTTACAATGAGCAGTTCTTC.

The genes are TRBV7-2 and TRBJ1-1, with no clear D. V lost 5 bases and J lost 6, with 10 bases in between. This CDR3 is 12 amino acids long. Per germline, CDR1 SGHTA and CDR2 FQGNSA. The CDR3 DNA reads TGTGCCAGCAGCCCGCATAGCCCTGAAGCTTTCTTT. Its protein product is CASSPHSPEAFF. The full variable domain, its missing parts supplied by reference TRBV7-2 and TRBJ1-1, is GAGVSQSPSNKVTEKGKDVELRCDPISGHTALYWYRQSLGQGLEFLIYFQGNSAPDKSGLPSDRFSAERTGGSVSTLTIQRTQQEDSAVYLCASSPHSPEAFFGQGTRLTVV.

This rearrangement joins TRBV5-4 to TRBJ2-7; TRBD1 agrees at 10 bases. CDR1 SGHNT and CDR2 YYREEE come from the germline V gene (reference sequence). CDR3 length: 16 amino acids. V shed 4 bases, J shed 5 bases, and the junction held 12 bases outside the gene matches. This CDR3 reads CASSLPFPGQGNEQYF. The CDR3 bases are TGTGCCAGCAGCCTCCCCTTCCCGGGACAGGGGAACGAGCAGTACTTC.

About this clonotype: One end of the junction fails to match germline, which may point to a read error. The chain carries TRBV2 and TRBJ2-1; the D gene could be TRBD1 or TRBD2 (6 bases each). Germline CDR1 SNHLY, CDR2 FYNNEI. The CDR3 is made up of 15 amino acids. CDR3 nucleotide sequence: TGTGCCAGCAGTAGGGGGGCCCCCCTTCCCGATGAGCAGCTCTTC. Residues: CASSRGAPLPDEQLF.

There are a few counts of this clonotype. CDR3 protein: CASSQGLGTDTQYF. CDR3 DNA sequence: TGTGCCAGCAGTCAGGGACTGGGCACAGATACGCAGTATTTT. The rearrangement joins TRBV27 to TRBJ2-3, with D possibly matching TRBD2 (6 bases). The germline gives CDR1 MNHEY, CDR2 SMNVEV (reference sequence). Trimming left V 5 bases short and J 1 base short, with 10 bases between. The CDR3 is 14 amino acids.

At least ten counts were recorded for this clonotype. CDR3 region: CASSLAGGNQPQHF. CDR3 DNA: TGTGCCAGCAGTTTAGCCGGAGGGAATCAGCCCCAGCATTTT. This chain links TRBV12-3 or TRBV12-4 with TRBJ1-5; no reliable D call. The CDR3 length is 14 residues. The V and J ends lost 0 bases and 4 bases respectively, with 7 bases between them.

This clonotype was seen only a few times. V and J are TRBV7-6 and TRBJ1-2, with TRBD1 matching over 7 bases. The CDR3 consists of 14 residues. V was clipped by 5 bases and J by 4 bases; unmatched bases: 7. Germline CDR1 and CDR2: SGHVS and FNYEAQ. The CDR3 spells CASSQGTDLYGYTF. CDR3 DNA sequence: TGTGCCAGCAGCCAAGGGACAGACCTCTATGGCTACACCTTC.

This clonotype has more than one count but fewer than ten. The J gene is TRBJ2-7, the V gene TRBV27; D is perhaps TRBD1 (5 bases). Per the germline V gene, CDR1 is MNHEY and CDR2 is SMNVEV (reference sequence). Trimming stripped 2 bases from V and 7 bases from J, with 12 bases between. This CDR3 contains 13 residues. CDR3 in DNA: TGTGCCAGCAGTTTAAGGCAGGGCCAAGAGCAGTACTTC. It is translated as CASSLRQGQEQYF.

The V and J genes are TRBV20-1 and TRBJ1-5; TRBD1 might be the D (5 bases). Germline V gene data show CDR1 as DFQATT and CDR2 as SNEGSKA (reference sequence). V lost 1 base and J lost 3, with 16 bases in between. The length of the CDR3 is 16 residues. The CDR3: CSARGPPSGLNQPQHF. In DNA form, the CDR3 reads TGCAGTGCTAGAGGCCCACCGTCGGGACTCAATCAGCCCCAGCATTTT.

This clonotype appeared a few times. The rearrangement links TRBV7-3 to TRBJ2-5; D is tentatively TRBD1 or TRBD2 (5 bases each). V lost 5 bases and J lost 2, with 18 bases in between. CDR1 and CDR2 from the germline V gene are SGHTA and FQGTGA. The CDR3 loop spans 16 amino acids. CDR3 amino acids: CASSRQGRRGQETQYF. As DNA, the CDR3 is TGTGCCAGCAGCCGGCAGGGAAGACGGGGACAAGAGACCCAGTACTTC.